A selection of T cell receptor beta chains follows, all from one sample in a study of PD-1 blockade in classical Hodgkin lymphoma. Clones were read by immunoSEQ multiplex PCR, and TCRdb kept only the in-frame ones, dropping some. The sample includes 80,000 to 100,000 clones, around 90% of them seen just once. The sample in question was peripheral blood mononuclear cells (PBMCs), obtained at baseline. These receptors were collected from a human donor with classical Hodgkin lymphoma. Both conserved end residues are trimmed from each CDR3.

>TRBV29-1|TRBJ2-7
SVSSYEQY
>TRBV7-2|TRBJ2-3
ASTLGVLAAADTQY
>TRBV7-2|TRBJ2-7
ASSSSRGYEQY
>TRBV6-5|TRBJ2-7
ANSRGQGIYEQY
>TRBV5-8|TRBJ2-3
ASSRGEASTDTQY
>TRBV7-9|TRBJ2-7
ASSPRRPGQGSYEQY
>TRBV19|TRBJ2-3
ASSIVWGQTDTQY
>TRBV27|TRBJ1-2
ASRGEGNNYGYT
>TRBV6-5|TRBJ2-1
ASHSSYNEQF
>TRBV28|TRBJ2-7
ATYSQGFYEQY
>TRBV27|TRBJ2-1
ASSPGLAAEQF
>TRBV6-1|TRBJ2-5
ASSERPSGVQETQY
>TRBV5-6|TRBJ2-1
ASSYTVRRALDYNEQF
>TRBV7-7|TRBJ2-5
ASSLRTGGRHEETQY
>TRBV30|TRBJ2-7
AWRGQGGYEQY
>TRBV11-3|TRBJ2-1
ASSSAGLADNEQF
>TRBV6-4|TRBJ2-3
ASSAGTGGPRSDTQY
>TRBV19|TRBJ1-5
ASSTGMGNQPQH
>TRBV5-1|TRBJ1-1
ASSLAETTNTEAF
>TRBV6-5|TRBJ1-2
ASSYSAPGANYGYT
>TRBV9|TRBJ2-7
ASTRGDRGYEQY
>TRBV15|TRBJ2-7
ATSGQGPYEQY
>TRBV15|TRBJ2-1
ATRASFLSYNEQF
>TRBV10-1|TRBJ2-1
ASSVRALWRTAINEQF
>TRBV19|TRBJ1-5
ASSWGQGSNQPQH
>TRBV10-3|TRBJ1-2
AIGQDPYGYT
>TRBV18|TRBJ2-7
ASSLTLSGQPYEQY
>TRBV2|TRBJ2-2
ASSEAEGRSSNTGELF
>TRBV7-6|TRBJ1-3
ASNKQGEDGGNTIY
>TRBV10-3|TRBJ1-5
AISESSGQGGNQPQH
>TRBV6-5|TRBJ1-2
ASTNGLIYGYT
>TRBV5-1|TRBJ2-7
ASSPGLAGNYEQY
>TRBV6-6|TRBJ1-1
ASSRSRDTEAF
>TRBV2|TRBJ2-7
ASSEGSYYEQY
>TRBV28|TRBJ1-1
ASSLSGTGVHTEAF
>TRBV6-5|TRBJ1-1
ASSLSRRYTEAF
>TRBV28|TRBJ1-1
ASARRRAHEAF
>TRBV5-1|TRBJ2-4
ASSQGTGLNIQY
>TRBV19|TRBJ1-1
ASRQFDTEAF
>TRBV5-1|TRBJ2-1
ASRPGLSPNEQF
>TRBV29-1|TRBJ1-5
SVGATGGNQPQH
>TRBV10-3|TRBJ2-1
ATLTSGEYNEQF
>TRBV2|TRBJ2-5
ASSGGQETQY
>TRBV5-8|TRBJ1-5
ASSLAGGKGRNQPQH
>TRBV7-6|TRBJ2-5
ASSPSMETQY
>TRBV7-2|TRBJ2-7
ASTGGGSEQY
>TRBV6-5|TRBJ1-4
ASSGWSLDEKLF
>TRBV6-5|TRBJ2-1
ASGGLSSSYNEQF
>TRBV6-5|TRBJ1-5
ASSPGTVSNQPQH
>TRBV13|TRBJ1-1
ASSPTMTEAF
>TRBV28|TRBJ1-5
ASSYVMALQGQPQH
>TRBV5-6|TRBJ1-2
ASLGHGVGGYT
>TRBV27|TRBJ2-4
ASSSTGMDKNIQY
>TRBV11-2|TRBJ2-4
ASSGLRDRTKNIQY
>TRBV30|TRBJ1-2
AWSGQGYGYT